A selection of T cell receptor beta chains follows, all from one sample in a study of monozygotic twins with inflammatory bowel disease. TCRdb re-called the 5' RACE reads and catalogs CDR3 proteins one per entry, DNA excluded. The table lists over 150,000 distinct CDR3 sequences. Sequenced: blood. Every receptor here comes from a human donor with ulcerative colitis or Crohn's disease, or a healthy co-twin of an affected twin (not recorded which). Both conserved end residues are part of each CDR3. Each record gives: J gene, V gene, CDR3 protein.

J: TRBJ2-7
V: TRBV27
CDR3: CASSLRLPGQGDYEQYF

J: TRBJ2-7
V: TRBV24-1
CDR3: CATSESGSIHEQYF

J: TRBJ1-4
V: TRBV7-2
CDR3: CASSPSAAGEKLFF

J: TRBJ2-1
V: TRBV25-1
CDR3: CASSSPGLNNEQFF

J: TRBJ2-1
V: TRBV24-1
CDR3: CATSDLAGGRYEQFF

J: TRBJ1-1
V: TRBV7-2
CDR3: CASSLQPEAEAFF

J: TRBJ1-1
V: TRBV29-1
CDR3: CSVESGSPEAFF

J: TRBJ1-5
V: TRBV19
CDR3: CASSIGDSYSNQPQHF

J: TRBJ2-7
V: TRBV27
CDR3: CASSYGRKTYEQYF

J: TRBJ2-7
V: TRBV3-1
CDR3: CASSEGTGPSEQYF

J: TRBJ1-6
V: TRBV14
CDR3: CASSQVLGVHNSPLHF

J: TRBJ2-7
V: TRBV2
CDR3: CASTLLADPSYEQYF

J: TRBJ2-1
V: TRBV7-2
CDR3: CASSFQADYNEQFF

J: TRBJ2-7
V: TRBV12-3/TRBV12-4
CDR3: CASRAGINYEQYF

J: TRBJ2-5
V: TRBV5-1
CDR3: CASSIDQETQYF

J: TRBJ2-3
V: TRBV9
CDR3: CASSPERGTDTQYF

J: TRBJ2-1
V: TRBV9
CDR3: CASSMTGTSGNEQFF

J: TRBJ1-5
V: TRBV12-3/TRBV12-4
CDR3: CASSRLAGGDQPQHF

J: TRBJ1-6
V: TRBV7-9
CDR3: CASSPGGGNSPLHF

J: TRBJ1-1
V: TRBV7-3
CDR3: CASRSRGERAFF

J: TRBJ2-2
V: TRBV7-2
CDR3: CASSSSQENTGELFF

J: TRBJ2-7
V: TRBV20-1
CDR3: CSAPRGAHYEQYF

J: TRBJ2-7
V: TRBV12-3/TRBV12-4
CDR3: CASSSPRTSGRYEQYF

J: TRBJ1-6
V: TRBV20-1
CDR3: CSADLRDGKTNSPLHF

J: TRBJ2-7
V: TRBV20-1
CDR3: CSAQPKPRTNEQYF

J: TRBJ2-1
V: TRBV19
CDR3: CASSRGVNEQFF

J: TRBJ1-4
V: TRBV20-1
CDR3: CSAPSGTTNEKLFF

J: TRBJ1-5
V: TRBV7-8
CDR3: CASSSIRGPGKPQHF

J: TRBJ2-5
V: TRBV11-1
CDR3: CASSQSQGAETQYF

J: TRBJ1-1
V: TRBV19
CDR3: CASSTQGAPPHEAFF

J: TRBJ2-7
V: TRBV7-2
CDR3: CASSLRLTGGVGNEQYF

J: TRBJ1-1
V: TRBV5-4
CDR3: CASSAGGMSANTEAFF

J: TRBJ2-3
V: TRBV5-1
CDR3: CASSLGYRTGRSGDTQYF

J: TRBJ2-7
V: TRBV23-1
CDR3: CASSQLSNSKSSYEQYF

J: TRBJ2-1
V: TRBV10-3
CDR3: CAISGVLRGGNEQFF

J: TRBJ1-1
V: TRBV5-1
CDR3: CASSLSGQGYTEAFF

J: TRBJ2-7
V: TRBV7-7
CDR3: CASSRGLPESSYEQYF

J: TRBJ2-2
V: TRBV12-3/TRBV12-4
CDR3: CASSLTNTGELFF

J: TRBJ2-5
V: TRBV5-6
CDR3: CASSFTGGPIQETQYF

J: TRBJ2-5
V: TRBV7-9
CDR3: CASSPRLAHQETQYF

J: TRBJ2-7
V: TRBV10-3
CDR3: CAINRDGSYEQYF

J: TRBJ1-1
V: TRBV12-3/TRBV12-4
CDR3: CASSARMNTEAFF

J: TRBJ2-7
V: TRBV6-5
CDR3: CASSYSSRPWDRARQYF

J: TRBJ1-1
V: TRBV20-1
CDR3: CSGGERFEAFF

J: TRBJ1-1
V: TRBV27
CDR3: CASRYQANLEAFF

J: TRBJ2-5
V: TRBV7-9
CDR3: CASSSTGTVEQETQYF